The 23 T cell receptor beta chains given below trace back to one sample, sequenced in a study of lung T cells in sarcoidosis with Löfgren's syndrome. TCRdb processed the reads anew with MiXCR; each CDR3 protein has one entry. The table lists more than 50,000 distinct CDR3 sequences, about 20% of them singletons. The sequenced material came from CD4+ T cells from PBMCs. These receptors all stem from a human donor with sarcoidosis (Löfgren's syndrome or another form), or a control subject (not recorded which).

The CDR3 spells CASSLAWGDDEQFF. The CDR3 DNA reads TGCGCCAGCAGCTTGGCCTGGGGGGACGATGAGCAGTTCTTC. The gene calls are TRBV5-1 and TRBJ2-1; tentatively, D is TRBD2 (6 bases). Trimming removed 0 bases at V and 8 bases at J, with 12 bases between. CDR3 length: 14 residues. Germline V CDR1 and CDR2: SGHRS, YFSETQ. The full variable domain, its missing parts supplied by reference TRBV5-1 and TRBJ2-1, is KAGVTQTPRYLIKTRGQQVTLSCSPISGHRSVSWYQQTPGQGLQFLFEYFSETQRNKGNFPGRFSGRQFSNSRSEMNVSTLELGDSALYLCASSLAWGDDEQFFGPGTRLTVL.

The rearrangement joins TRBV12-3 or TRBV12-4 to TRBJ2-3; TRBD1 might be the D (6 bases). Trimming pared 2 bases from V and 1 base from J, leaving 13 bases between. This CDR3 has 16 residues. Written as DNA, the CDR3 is TGTGCCAGCAGTTTACCCCCCGGGACACGCACAGATACGCAGTATTTT. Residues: CASSLPPGTRTDTQYF.

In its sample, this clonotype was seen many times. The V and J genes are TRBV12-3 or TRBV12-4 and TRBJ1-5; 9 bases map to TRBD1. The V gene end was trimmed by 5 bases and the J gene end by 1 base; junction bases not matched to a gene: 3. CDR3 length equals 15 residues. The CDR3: CASSNRGLSNQPQHF. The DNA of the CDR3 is TGTGCCAGCAGTAACAGGGGGCTAAGCAATCAGCCCCAGCATTTT.

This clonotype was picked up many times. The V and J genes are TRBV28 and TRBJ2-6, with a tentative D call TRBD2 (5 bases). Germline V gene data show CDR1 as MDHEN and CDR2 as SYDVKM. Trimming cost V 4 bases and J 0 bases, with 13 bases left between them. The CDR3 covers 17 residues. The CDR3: CASSSFFRDSGANVLTF. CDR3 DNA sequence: TGTGCCAGCAGTTCCTTTTTTCGGGACTCTGGGGCCAACGTCCTGACTTTC.

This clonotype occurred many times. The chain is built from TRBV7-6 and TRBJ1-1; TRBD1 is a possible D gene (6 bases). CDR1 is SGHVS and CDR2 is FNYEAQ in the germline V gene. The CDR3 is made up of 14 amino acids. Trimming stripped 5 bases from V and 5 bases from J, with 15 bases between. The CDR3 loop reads CASSVIRGGTEAFF. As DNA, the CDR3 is TGTGCCAGCAGCGTCATCAGGGGTGGGACTGAAGCTTTCTTT.

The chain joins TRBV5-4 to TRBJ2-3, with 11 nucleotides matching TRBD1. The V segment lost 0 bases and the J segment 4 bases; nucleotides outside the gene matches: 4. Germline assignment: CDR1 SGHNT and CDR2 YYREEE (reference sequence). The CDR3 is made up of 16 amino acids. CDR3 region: CASSLGAGQGADTQYF. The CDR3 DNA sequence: TGTGCCAGCAGCTTGGGGGCGGGACAGGGGGCAGATACGCAGTATTTT.

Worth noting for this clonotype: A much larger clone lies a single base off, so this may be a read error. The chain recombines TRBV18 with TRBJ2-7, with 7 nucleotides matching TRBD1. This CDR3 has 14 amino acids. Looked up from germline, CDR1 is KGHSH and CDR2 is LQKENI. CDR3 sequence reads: CASSPGDSSYERYF. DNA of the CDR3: TGTGCCAGCTCACCAGGGGACAGCTCCTACGAGCGGTACTTC.

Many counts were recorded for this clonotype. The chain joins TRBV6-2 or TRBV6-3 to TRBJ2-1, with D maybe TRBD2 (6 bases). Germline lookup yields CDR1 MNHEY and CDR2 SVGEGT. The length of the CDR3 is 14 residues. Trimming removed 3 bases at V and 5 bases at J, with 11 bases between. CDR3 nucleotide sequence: TGTGCCAGCAGTTATGCGGGAACGGACAATGAGCAGTTCTTC. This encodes CASSYAGTDNEQFF.

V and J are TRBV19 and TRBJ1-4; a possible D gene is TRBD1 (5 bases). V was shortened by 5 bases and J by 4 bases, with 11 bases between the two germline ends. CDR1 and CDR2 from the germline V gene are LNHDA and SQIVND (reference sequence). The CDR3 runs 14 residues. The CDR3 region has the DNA TGTGCCAGTAGTCGAACAGGCGGTAATGAAAAACTGTTTTTT. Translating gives CASSRTGGNEKLFF.

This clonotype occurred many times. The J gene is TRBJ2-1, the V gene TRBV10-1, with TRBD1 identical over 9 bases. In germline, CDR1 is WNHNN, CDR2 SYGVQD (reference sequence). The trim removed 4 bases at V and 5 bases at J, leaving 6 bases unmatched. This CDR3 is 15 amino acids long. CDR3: CASSVIDRGNNEQFF. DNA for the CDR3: TGCGCCAGCAGTGTTATTGACAGGGGGAACAATGAGCAGTTCTTC.

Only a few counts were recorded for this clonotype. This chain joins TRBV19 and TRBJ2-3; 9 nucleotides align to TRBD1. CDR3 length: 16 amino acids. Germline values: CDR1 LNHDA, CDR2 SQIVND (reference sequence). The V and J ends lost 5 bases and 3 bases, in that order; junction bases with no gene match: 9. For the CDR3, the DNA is TGTGCCAGTAGTTTTCGGACAGGGGTCCGGACAGATACGCAGTATTTT. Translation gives CASSFRTGVRTDTQYF. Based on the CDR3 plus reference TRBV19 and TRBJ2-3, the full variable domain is DGGITQSPKYLFRKEGQNVTLSCEQNLNHDAMYWYRQDPGQGLRLIYYSQIVNDFQKGDIAEGYSVSREKKESFPLTVTSAQKNPTAFYLCASSFRTGVRTDTQYFGPGTRLTVL.

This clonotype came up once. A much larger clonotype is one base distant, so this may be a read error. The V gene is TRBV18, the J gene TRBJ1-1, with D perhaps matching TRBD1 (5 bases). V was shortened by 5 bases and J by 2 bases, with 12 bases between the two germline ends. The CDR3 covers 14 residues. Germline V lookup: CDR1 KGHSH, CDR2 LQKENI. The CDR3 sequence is CASSWGSNNTEAFF. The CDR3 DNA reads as TGTGCCAGCTCATGGGGCAGTAATAACACTGAAGCTTTCTTT.

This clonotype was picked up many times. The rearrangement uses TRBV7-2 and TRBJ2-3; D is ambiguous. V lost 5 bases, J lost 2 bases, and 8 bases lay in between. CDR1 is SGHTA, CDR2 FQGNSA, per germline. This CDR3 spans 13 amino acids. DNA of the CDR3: TGTGCCAGCAGCCCGCGGACCACAGATACGCAGTATTTT. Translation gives CASSPRTTDTQYF.

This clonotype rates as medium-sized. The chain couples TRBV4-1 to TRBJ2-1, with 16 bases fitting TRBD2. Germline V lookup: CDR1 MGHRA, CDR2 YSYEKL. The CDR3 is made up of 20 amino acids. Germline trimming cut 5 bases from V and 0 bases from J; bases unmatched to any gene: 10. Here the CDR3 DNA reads TGCGCCAGCAGCTCCCGGGGACTAGCGGGGGGGCAGTCCTCCTACAATGAGCAGTTCTTC. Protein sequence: CASSSRGLAGGQSSYNEQFF.

DNA of the CDR3: TGTGCCAGCAGCCAAGTTTGGCAGAAAGAGACCCAGTACTTC. It codes for CASSQVWQKETQYF. The chain couples TRBV14 to TRBJ2-5; no definite D call. Germline V gives CDR1 SGHDN, CDR2 FVKESK. CDR3 length: 14 residues. Deletions cut 1 base from V and 3 bases from J, with 9 bases between.

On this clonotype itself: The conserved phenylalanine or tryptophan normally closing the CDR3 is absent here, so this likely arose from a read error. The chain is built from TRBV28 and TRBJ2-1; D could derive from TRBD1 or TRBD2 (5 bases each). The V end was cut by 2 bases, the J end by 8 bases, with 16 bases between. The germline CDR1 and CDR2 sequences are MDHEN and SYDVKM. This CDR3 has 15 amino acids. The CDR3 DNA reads TGTGCCAGCAGTTTAGGGGGAACAGGTAGAGATGAGCAGTTCCTC. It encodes CASSLGGTGRDEQFL.

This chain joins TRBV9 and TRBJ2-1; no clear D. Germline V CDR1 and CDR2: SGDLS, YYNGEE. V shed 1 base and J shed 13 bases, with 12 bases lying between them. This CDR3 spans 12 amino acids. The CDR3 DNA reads TGTGCCAGCAGCGTAATAGGGTTTGACCAGTTCTTC. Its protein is CASSVIGFDQFF.

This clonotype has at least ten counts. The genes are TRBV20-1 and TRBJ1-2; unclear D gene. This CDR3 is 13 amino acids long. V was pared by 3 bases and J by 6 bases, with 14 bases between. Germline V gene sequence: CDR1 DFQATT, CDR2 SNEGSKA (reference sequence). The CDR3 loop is CSASRQNLDGYTF. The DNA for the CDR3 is TGCAGTGCTAGTCGGCAGAACCTCGATGGCTACACCTTC.

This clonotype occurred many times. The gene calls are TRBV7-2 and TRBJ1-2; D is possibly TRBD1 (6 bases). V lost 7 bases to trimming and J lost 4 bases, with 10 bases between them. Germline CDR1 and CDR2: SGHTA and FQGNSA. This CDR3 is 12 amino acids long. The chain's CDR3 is CASKGQIYGYTF. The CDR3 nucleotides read TGTGCCAGCAAAGGACAGATCTATGGCTACACCTTC.

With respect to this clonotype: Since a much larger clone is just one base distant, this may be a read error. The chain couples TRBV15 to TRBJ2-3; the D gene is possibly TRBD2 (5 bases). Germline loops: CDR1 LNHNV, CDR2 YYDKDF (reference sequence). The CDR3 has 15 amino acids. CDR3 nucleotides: TGTGCCACCAGCGGAGAGGGCGGCTACACAGATACGCAGTATTTT. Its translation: CATSGEGGYTDTQYF.

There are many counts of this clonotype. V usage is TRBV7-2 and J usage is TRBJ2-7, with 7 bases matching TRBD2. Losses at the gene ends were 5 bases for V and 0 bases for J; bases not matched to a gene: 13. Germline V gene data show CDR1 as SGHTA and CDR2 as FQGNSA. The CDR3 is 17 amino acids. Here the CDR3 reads CASSRVSGSTSSYEQYF. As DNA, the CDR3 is TGTGCCAGCAGCCGAGTTAGCGGGTCAACGAGCTCCTACGAGCAGTACTTC. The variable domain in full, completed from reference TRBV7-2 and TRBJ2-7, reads GAGVSQSPSNKVTEKGKDVELRCDPISGHTALYWYRQSLGQGLEFLIYFQGNSAPDKSGLPSDRFSAERTGGSVSTLTIQRTQQEDSAVYLCASSRVSGSTSSYEQYFGPGTRLTVT.

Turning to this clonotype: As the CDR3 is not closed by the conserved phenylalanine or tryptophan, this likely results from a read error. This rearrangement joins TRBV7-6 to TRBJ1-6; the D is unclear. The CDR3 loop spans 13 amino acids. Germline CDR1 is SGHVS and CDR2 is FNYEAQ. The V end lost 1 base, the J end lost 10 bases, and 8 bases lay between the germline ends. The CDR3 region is CASSLGVGSPLHY. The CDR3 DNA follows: TGTGCCAGCAGCTTAGGTGTGGGGTCACCCCTCCACTAT.

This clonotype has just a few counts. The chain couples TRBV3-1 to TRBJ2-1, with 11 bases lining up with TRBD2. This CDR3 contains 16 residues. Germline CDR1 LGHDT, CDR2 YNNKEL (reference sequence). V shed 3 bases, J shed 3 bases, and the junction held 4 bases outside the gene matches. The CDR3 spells CASSQVAGGRYNEQFF. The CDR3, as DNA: TGTGCCAGCAGCCAGGTAGCGGGGGGGCGCTACAATGAGCAGTTCTTC.